This TCR beta chain is drawn from a study of T-cell memory formation after mild COVID-19. Study-level findings and limits: Memory cells collected pre-infection included some clones that later responded, suggesting cross-reactive memory joined.

There are a few counts of this clonotype. The antigen is not known. Looked up from germline, CDR1 is GTSNPN and CDR2 is SVGIG (reference sequence). The CDR3 loop spans 14 amino acids. Trimming removed 2 bases at V and 6 bases at J, with 16 bases between. From 5'RACE with constant-segment primers came TCR alpha and TCR beta cDNA libraries that carried sample barcodes and UMIs. TCRdb called the 5' RACE reads again in MiXCR, with one record for every CDR3 protein. Among 450,000 to 700,000 distinct CDR3 sequences listed, about a sixth were seen once. This TCR came from an adult woman who had mild COVID-19 (a few samples of this study predate the infection). Cell type and time point are not known. V and J are TRBV30 and TRBJ1-2; no definite D call. Sample: PBMCs or a T cell subset sorted from them (not recorded which). DNA of the CDR3: TGTGCCTGGAGTTTCCCTTTGAGATTCGATGGCTACACCTTC. It translates to CAWSFPLRFDGYTF.